Sequencing of this T cell receptor (beta chain) was carried out in a study of cytomegalovirus exposure and HLA in healthy donors. The PCR used 60 Vbeta and 13 Jbeta primers. Assay: immunoSEQ multiplex PCR; the TCRdb copy retains only in-frame clones and omits some. The profile shows about 200,000 clones, 76% of them singletons. Donors were ostensibly healthy at sampling, although undocumented immune exposures were probable. The CDR3 length is 14 residues. Germline assignment: CDR1 MNHEY and CDR2 SMNVEV (reference sequence). Trimming cost V 2 bases and J 7 bases, with 12 bases left between them. Sequencing input: PBMCs. The chain carries TRBV27 and TRBJ1-5; D gene uncertain. The sequence was obtained from a man aged 18 to 30 in good health and CMV-seronegative. This CDR3 is CASSLREAEQPQHF. The CDR3, as DNA: TGTGCCAGCAGTTTAAGGGAGGCGGAGCAGCCCCAGCATTTT.